The rows below give T cell receptor beta chains drawn from one sample of a study of blood T cell repertoires in COVID-19. The repertoire was sequenced with immunoSEQ multiplex PCR; TCRdb's copy has only in-frame clones and lacks some. Of 50,000 or so clones in the sample, more than 70% were seen once. Sequenced material: peripheral blood. Source of these receptors: a man between 40 and 49 years old with active COVID-19. CDR3s include the opening cysteine and the closing phenylalanine or tryptophan. Fields, in order: clone size, J gene, CDR3 length, D gene, V gene, CDR3 protein, CDR3 DNA. D genes are given only for firm matches. Some rows mark clone size as missing; the rest say once, few, many or name a class of expanded clone.

clone_size: .
j_call: TRBJ2-3
cdr3_length: 16
d_call: TRBD2
v_call: TRBV2
cdr3_aa: CASSELAFGGTDTQYF
cdr3_nt: TGTGCCAGCAGTGAACTGGCCTTCGGGGGGACAGATACGCAGTATTTT

clone_size: .
j_call: TRBJ2-7
cdr3_length: 14
d_call: .
v_call: TRBV27
cdr3_aa: CASSFLGRDYEQYF
cdr3_nt: TGTGCCAGCAGTTTCCTCGGCAGGGATTACGAGCAGTACTTC

clone_size: few
j_call: TRBJ1-2
cdr3_length: 13
d_call: .
v_call: TRBV15
cdr3_aa: CATSREEGDGYTF
cdr3_nt: TGTGCCACCAGCAGAGAAGAGGGGGACGGCTACACCTTC

clone_size: .
j_call: TRBJ2-1
cdr3_length: 15
d_call: .
v_call: TRBV7-7
cdr3_aa: CASSLAGASNAEQFF
cdr3_nt: TGTGCCAGCAGCTTAGCAGGGGCAAGTAACGCTGAGCAGTTCTTC

clone_size: .
j_call: TRBJ2-7
cdr3_length: 14
d_call: .
v_call: TRBV28
cdr3_aa: CASSLEGVGREQYF
cdr3_nt: TGTGCCAGCAGTTTAGAGGGGGTAGGTAGGGAGCAGTACTTC

clone_size: .
j_call: TRBJ1-3
cdr3_length: 18
d_call: .
v_call: TRBV9
cdr3_aa: CASSPDHGTRAGGNTIYF
cdr3_nt: TGTGCCAGCAGCCCCGACCACGGGACAAGGGCCGGTGGAAACACCATATATTTT

clone_size: .
j_call: TRBJ1-1
cdr3_length: 13
d_call: .
v_call: TRBV5-1
cdr3_aa: CASSLSVNTEAFF
cdr3_nt: TGCGCCAGCAGCTTGTCCGTGAACACTGAAGCTTTCTTT

clone_size: .
j_call: TRBJ2-3
cdr3_length: 13
d_call: .
v_call: TRBV2
cdr3_aa: CASPTSGTDTQYF
cdr3_nt: TGTGCCAGCCCGACTTCAGGGACAGATACGCAGTATTTT

clone_size: .
j_call: TRBJ2-3
cdr3_length: 16
d_call: .
v_call: TRBV21-1
cdr3_aa: CASNFKRAGPTDTQYF
cdr3_nt: TGTGCCAGCAACTTCAAGAGAGCGGGCCCCACAGATACGCAGTATTTT

clone_size: .
j_call: TRBJ2-1
cdr3_length: 14
d_call: .
v_call: TRBV5-1
cdr3_aa: CASSFEEGGYEQFF
cdr3_nt: TGCGCCAGCAGCTTCGAGGAGGGAGGATATGAGCAGTTCTTC

clone_size: .
j_call: TRBJ2-7
cdr3_length: 15
d_call: .
v_call: TRBV4-1
cdr3_aa: CASSQITPGTYEQYF
cdr3_nt: TGCGCCAGCAGCCAAATCACCCCAGGTACCTACGAGCAGTACTTC

clone_size: few
j_call: TRBJ1-1
cdr3_length: 14
d_call: TRBD1
v_call: TRBV5-5
cdr3_aa: CASSLGGGQGEAFF
cdr3_nt: TGTGCCAGCAGCTTGGGGGGTGGACAGGGCGAAGCTTTCTTT

clone_size: .
j_call: TRBJ2-1
cdr3_length: 15
d_call: .
v_call: TRBV5-6
cdr3_aa: CASSLYREFYNEQFF
cdr3_nt: TGTGCCAGCAGCTTGTACAGAGAATTTTACAATGAGCAGTTCTTC

clone_size: .
j_call: TRBJ1-1
cdr3_length: 14
d_call: .
v_call: TRBV25-1
cdr3_aa: CASSEGAGIAEAFF
cdr3_nt: TGTGCCAGCAGTGAGGGGGCAGGAATCGCTGAAGCTTTCTTT

clone_size: .
j_call: TRBJ2-7
cdr3_length: 11
d_call: .
v_call: TRBV3-1/TRBV3-2
cdr3_aa: CASSLYYEQYF
cdr3_nt: TGTGCCAGCAGCCTATACTACGAGCAGTACTTC

clone_size: once
j_call: TRBJ2-7
cdr3_length: 15
d_call: TRBD1
v_call: TRBV3-1/TRBV3-2
cdr3_aa: CASSQVRQGADEQYF
cdr3_nt: TGTGCCAGCAGCCAAGTGCGGCAGGGGGCCGACGAGCAGTACTTC

clone_size: .
j_call: TRBJ2-6
cdr3_length: 15
d_call: TRBD1
v_call: TRBV3-1/TRBV3-2
cdr3_aa: CASSPRGNGANVLTF
cdr3_nt: TGTGCCAGCAGCCCCAGGGGGAATGGGGCCAACGTCCTGACTTTC

clone_size: .
j_call: TRBJ2-5
cdr3_length: 11
d_call: .
v_call: TRBV6-5
cdr3_aa: CASGSGETQYF
cdr3_nt: TGTGCCAGCGGGAGTGGTGAGACCCAGTACTTC

clone_size: .
j_call: TRBJ1-2
cdr3_length: 15
d_call: TRBD1
v_call: TRBV7-2
cdr3_aa: CASSSTGFPNYGYTF
cdr3_nt: TGTGCCAGCAGCTCGACAGGGTTCCCCAACTATGGCTACACCTTC

clone_size: .
j_call: TRBJ1-1
cdr3_length: 14
d_call: .
v_call: TRBV3-1/TRBV3-2
cdr3_aa: CASSQDLVNTEAFF
cdr3_nt: TGTGCCAGCAGCCAAGATCTAGTGAACACTGAAGCTTTCTTT